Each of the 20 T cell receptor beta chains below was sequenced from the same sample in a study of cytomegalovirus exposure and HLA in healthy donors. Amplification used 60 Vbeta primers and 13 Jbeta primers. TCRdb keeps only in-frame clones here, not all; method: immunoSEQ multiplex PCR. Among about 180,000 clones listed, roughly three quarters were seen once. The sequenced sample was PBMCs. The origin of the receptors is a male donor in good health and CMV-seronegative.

As DNA, the CDR3 is TGTGCCAGCAGCTTAGAAATTTGGGCGGGAGGCTACACCTTC. It codes for CASSLEIWAGGYTF. The gene calls are TRBV7-2 and TRBJ1-2; no clear D gene. V dropped 1 base and J dropped 8 bases, with 14 bases sitting between them. Germline CDR1 and CDR2: SGHTA and FQGNSA. The CDR3 contains 14 residues.

The CDR3 sequence is CASSLAGGTGELFF. CDR3 nucleotide sequence: TGCGCCAGCAGCTTGGCGGGGGGCACCGGGGAGCTGTTTTTT. The rearrangement joins TRBV5-1 to TRBJ2-2; 7 bases map to TRBD2. The CDR3 contains 14 residues. CDR1 SGHRS and CDR2 YFSETQ come from the germline V gene. The junction had 0 bases not matched to a gene; V was cut back by 0 bases and J by 4 bases.

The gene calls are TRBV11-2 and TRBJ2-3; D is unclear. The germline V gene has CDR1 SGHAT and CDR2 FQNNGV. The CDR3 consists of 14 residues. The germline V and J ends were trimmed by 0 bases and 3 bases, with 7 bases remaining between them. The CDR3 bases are TGTGCCAGCAGCTTAGATCCCGGGACAGATACGCAGTATTTT. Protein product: CASSLDPGTDTQYF.

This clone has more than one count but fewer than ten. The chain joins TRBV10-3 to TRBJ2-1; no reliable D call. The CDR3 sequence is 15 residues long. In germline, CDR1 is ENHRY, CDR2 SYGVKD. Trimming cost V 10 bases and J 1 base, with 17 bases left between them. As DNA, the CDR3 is TGTGCCAGCACAAATAGTCCCAGGTCCTACAATGAGCAGTTCTTC. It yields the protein CASTNSPRSYNEQFF.

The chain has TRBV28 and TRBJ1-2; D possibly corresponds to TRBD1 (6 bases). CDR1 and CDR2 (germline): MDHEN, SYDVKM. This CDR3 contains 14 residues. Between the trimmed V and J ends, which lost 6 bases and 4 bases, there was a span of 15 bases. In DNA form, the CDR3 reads TGTGCCAGCAGGGGGCAGGGGCTTGGCTATGGCTACACCTTC. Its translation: CASRGQGLGYGYTF.

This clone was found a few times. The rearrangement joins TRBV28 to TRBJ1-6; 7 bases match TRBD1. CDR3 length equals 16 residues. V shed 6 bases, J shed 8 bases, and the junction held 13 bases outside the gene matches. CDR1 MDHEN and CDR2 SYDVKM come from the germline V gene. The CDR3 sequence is CASRLATGTLDSPLHF. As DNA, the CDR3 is TGTGCCAGCAGATTAGCGACAGGGACTTTAGATTCACCCCTCCACTTT.

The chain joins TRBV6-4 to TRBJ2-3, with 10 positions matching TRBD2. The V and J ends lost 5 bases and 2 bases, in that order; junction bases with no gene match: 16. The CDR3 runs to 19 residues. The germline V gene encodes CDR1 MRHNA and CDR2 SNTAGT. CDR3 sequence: CASSPRSGRAGKNTDTQYF. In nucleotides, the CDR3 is TGTGCCAGCAGTCCTAGAAGCGGGAGGGCCGGGAAAAACACAGATACGCAGTATTTT.

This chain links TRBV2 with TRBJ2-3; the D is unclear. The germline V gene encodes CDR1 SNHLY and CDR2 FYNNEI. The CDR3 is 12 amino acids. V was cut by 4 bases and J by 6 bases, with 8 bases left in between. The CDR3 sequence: CASSGPGDTQYF. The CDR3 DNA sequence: TGTGCCAGCAGTGGCCCCGGGGATACGCAGTATTTT.

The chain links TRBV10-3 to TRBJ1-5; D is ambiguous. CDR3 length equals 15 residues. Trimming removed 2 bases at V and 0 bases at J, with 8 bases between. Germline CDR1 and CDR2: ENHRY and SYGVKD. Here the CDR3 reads CAISEQENSNQPQHF. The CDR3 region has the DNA TGTGCCATCAGTGAGCAGGAAAATAGCAATCAGCCCCAGCATTTT.

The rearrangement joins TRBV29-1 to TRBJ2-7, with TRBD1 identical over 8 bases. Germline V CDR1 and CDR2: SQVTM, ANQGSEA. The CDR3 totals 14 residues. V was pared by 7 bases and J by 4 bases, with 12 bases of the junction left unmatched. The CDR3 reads CSAAHRGSVYEQYF. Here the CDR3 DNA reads TGCAGCGCCGCTCACAGGGGGAGCGTATACGAGCAGTACTTC.

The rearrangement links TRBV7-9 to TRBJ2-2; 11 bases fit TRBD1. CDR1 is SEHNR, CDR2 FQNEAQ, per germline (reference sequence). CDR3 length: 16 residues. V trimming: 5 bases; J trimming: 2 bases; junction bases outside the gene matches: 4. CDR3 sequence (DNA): TGTGCCAGCAGCCCGGGACAGGGGGTTAACACCGGGGAGCTGTTTTTT. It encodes CASSPGQGVNTGELFF.

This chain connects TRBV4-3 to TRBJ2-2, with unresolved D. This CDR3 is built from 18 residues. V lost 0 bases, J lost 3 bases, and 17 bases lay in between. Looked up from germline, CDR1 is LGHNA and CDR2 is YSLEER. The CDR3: CASSQDKFRVSYTGELFF. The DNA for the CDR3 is TGCGCCAGCAGCCAAGATAAATTCCGGGTCTCATACACCGGGGAGCTGTTTTTT.

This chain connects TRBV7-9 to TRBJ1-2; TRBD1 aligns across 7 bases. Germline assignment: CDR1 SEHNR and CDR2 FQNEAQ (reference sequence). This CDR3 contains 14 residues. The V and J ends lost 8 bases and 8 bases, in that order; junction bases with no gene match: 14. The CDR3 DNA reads TGTGCCAGCCGCCGGGACAGCCCAGTTGGGGGCTACACCTTC. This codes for CASRRDSPVGGYTF.

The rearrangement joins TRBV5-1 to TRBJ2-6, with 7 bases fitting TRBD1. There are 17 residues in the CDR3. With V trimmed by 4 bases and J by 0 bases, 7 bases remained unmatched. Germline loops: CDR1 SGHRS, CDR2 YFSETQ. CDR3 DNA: TGCGCCAGCAGCCAGGGACAGTTAGGCTCTGGGGCCAACGTCCTGACTTTC. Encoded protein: CASSQGQLGSGANVLTF.

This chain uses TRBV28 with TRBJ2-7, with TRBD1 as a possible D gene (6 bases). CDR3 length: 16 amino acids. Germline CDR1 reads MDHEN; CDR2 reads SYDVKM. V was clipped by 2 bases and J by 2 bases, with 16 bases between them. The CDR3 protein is CASSLLSSGETYEQYF. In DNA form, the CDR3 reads TGTGCCAGCAGTTTACTCTCCTCAGGGGAAACCTACGAGCAGTACTTC.

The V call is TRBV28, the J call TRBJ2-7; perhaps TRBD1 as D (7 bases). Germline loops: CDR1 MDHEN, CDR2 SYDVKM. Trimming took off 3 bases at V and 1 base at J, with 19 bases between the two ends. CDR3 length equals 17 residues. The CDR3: CASSFITQGGLSYEQYF. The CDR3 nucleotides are TGTGCCAGCAGTTTTATAACCCAGGGGGGCCTATCCTACGAGCAGTACTTC.

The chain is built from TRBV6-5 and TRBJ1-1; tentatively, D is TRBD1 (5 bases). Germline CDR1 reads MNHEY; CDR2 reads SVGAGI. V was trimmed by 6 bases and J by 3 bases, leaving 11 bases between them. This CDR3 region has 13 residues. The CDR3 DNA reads TGTGCCAGCAGCCTCGACAGAGACACTGAAGCTTTCTTT. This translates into CASSLDRDTEAFF.

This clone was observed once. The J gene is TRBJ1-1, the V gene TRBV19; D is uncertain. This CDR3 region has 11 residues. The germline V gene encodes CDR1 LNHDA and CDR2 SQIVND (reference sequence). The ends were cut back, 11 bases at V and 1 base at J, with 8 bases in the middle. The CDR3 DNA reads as TGTGCCGCTGCGGCGAACACTGAAGCTTTCTTT. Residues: CAAAANTEAFF.

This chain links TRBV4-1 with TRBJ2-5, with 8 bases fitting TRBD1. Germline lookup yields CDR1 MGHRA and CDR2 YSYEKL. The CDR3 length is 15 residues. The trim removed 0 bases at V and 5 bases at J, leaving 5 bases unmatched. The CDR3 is CASSQDQGAWETQYF. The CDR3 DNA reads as TGCGCCAGCAGCCAAGACCAGGGGGCCTGGGAGACCCAGTACTTC.

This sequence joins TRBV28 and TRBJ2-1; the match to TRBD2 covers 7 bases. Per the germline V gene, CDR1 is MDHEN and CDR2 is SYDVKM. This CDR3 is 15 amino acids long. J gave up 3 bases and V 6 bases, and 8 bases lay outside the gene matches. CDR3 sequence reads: CASSLSSGHYNEQFF. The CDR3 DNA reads TGTGCCAGCAGCCTTTCTAGCGGCCACTACAATGAGCAGTTCTTC.